The sequence of this T cell receptor beta chain was determined in a study of identifying expanded T cells in peripheral blood. Germline values: CDR1 SGHNT, CDR2 YYREEE (reference sequence). CDR3 length equals 15 residues. The V and J ends lost 5 bases and 3 bases respectively, with 14 bases between them. Healthy donors had no documented immune events, such as infections, while sampled. Data came from immunoSEQ multiplex PCR; TCRdb stores just in-frame clones and leaves some out. The sample yields around 94,000 clones, about 87% seen once. This clone was observed a few times. Sequenced sample: blood. This sequence originates from a person aged 18-69 years in good health. The rearrangement joins TRBV5-4 to TRBJ2-2; D not resolved. In DNA form, the CDR3 reads TGTGCCAGCAGTCTTGGCAGGTCGGACACCGGGGAGCTGTTTTTT. This translates into CASSLGRSDTGELFF.